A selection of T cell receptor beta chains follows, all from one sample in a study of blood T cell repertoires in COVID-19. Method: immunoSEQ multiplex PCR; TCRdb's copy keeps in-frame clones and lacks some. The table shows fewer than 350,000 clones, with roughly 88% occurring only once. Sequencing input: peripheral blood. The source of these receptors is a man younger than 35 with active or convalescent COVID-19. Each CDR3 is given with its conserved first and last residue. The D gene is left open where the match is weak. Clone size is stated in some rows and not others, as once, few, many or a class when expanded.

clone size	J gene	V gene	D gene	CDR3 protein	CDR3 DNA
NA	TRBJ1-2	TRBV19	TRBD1	CASSPRDREGYGYTF	TGTGCCAGTAGTCCAAGGGACAGGGAAGGTTATGGCTACACCTTC
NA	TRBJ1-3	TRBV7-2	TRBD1	CASSLGGQGGSGNTIYF	TGTGCCAGCAGCTTAGGGGGACAGGGAGGCTCTGGAAACACCATATATTTT
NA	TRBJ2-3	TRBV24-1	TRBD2	CATSDGWTSGTDTQYF	TGTGCCACCAGTGATGGATGGACTAGCGGCACAGATACGCAGTATTTT
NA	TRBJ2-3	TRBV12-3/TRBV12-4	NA	CASSFNPTDTQYF	TGTGCCAGCAGTTTTAATCCGACAGATACGCAGTATTTT
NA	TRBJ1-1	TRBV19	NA	CASSIPGSYPEAFF	TGTGCCAGTAGTATCCCAGGGTCTTACCCTGAAGCTTTCTTT
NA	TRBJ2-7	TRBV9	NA	CASSPRTANPYEQYF	TGTGCCAGCAGCCCCAGGACAGCTAATCCCTACGAGCAGTACTTC
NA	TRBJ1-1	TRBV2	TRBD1	CASSPRTGGTEAFF	TGTGCCAGCAGTCCTCGGACAGGGGGAACTGAAGCTTTCTTT
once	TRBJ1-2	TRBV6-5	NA	CASSYSVGDGYTF	TGTGCCAGCAGTTACTCCGTCGGGGATGGCTACACCTTC
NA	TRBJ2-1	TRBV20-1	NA	CSASLYNEQFF	TGCAGTGCATCTCTCTACAATGAGCAGTTCTTC
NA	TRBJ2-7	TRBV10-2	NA	CASSEWRSYEQYF	TGCGCCAGCAGTGAGTGGCGGTCCTACGAGCAGTACTTC
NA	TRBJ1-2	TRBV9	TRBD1	CASSVRGGDGYTF	TGTGCCAGCAGCGTGAGAGGGGGCGATGGCTACACCTTC
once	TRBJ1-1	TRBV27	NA	CASSSRGTGTEAFF	TGTGCCAGCAGTTCCAGGGGAACCGGGACTGAAGCTTTCTTT
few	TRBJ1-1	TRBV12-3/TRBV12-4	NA	CASSGGLGEAFF	TGTGCCAGCAGCGGCGGGTTGGGTGAAGCTTTCTTT
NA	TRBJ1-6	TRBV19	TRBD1	CASSRSKGQGDSPLHF	TGTGCCAGTAGTAGAAGTAAGGGACAGGGAGATTCACCCCTCCACTTT
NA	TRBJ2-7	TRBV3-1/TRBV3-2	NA	CASRDRAYEQYF	TGTGCCAGCAGGGACAGAGCCTACGAGCAGTACTTC
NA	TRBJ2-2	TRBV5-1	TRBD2	CASSLASTSANTGELFF	TGCGCCAGCAGCTTGGCCTCTACTAGCGCGAACACCGGGGAGCTGTTTTTT
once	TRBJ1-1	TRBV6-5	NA	CASSYSAGRNTEAFF	TGTGCCAGCAGTTACTCAGCAGGCAGGAACACTGAAGCTTTCTTT
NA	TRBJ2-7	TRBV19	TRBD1	CASSTGQGAYEQYF	TGTGCCAGTAGTACCGGACAGGGGGCATACGAGCAGTACTTC
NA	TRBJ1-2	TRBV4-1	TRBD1	CASSRTGTGVGGYTF	TGCGCCAGCAGCCGCACCGGGACAGGGGTAGGTGGCTACACCTTC
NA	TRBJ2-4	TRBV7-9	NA	CASGRTENIQYF	TGTGCCAGCGGAAGGACAGAAAACATTCAGTACTTC
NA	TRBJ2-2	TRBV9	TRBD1	CASSNRKAGTGGTGELFF	TGTGCCAGCAGCAATCGTAAAGCCGGGACAGGGGGGACCGGGGAGCTGTTTTTT
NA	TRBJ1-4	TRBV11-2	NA	CASSFTGSSTNEKLFF	TGTGCCAGCAGCTTTACAGGGTCCTCAACTAATGAAAAACTGTTTTTT
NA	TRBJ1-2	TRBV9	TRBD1	CASSVGDRVYGYTF	TGTGCCAGCAGCGTAGGGGACAGGGTCTATGGCTACACCTTC